Sequencing of this T cell receptor (beta chain) was carried out in a study of T cells in Graves' hyperthyroidism and ophthalmopathy. Points on this clonotype: Its antigen is still unknown.

Study findings and constraints: Ophthalmopathy and stable hyperthyroidism were separated by a 13 V-J model.

TCR beta CDR3 region amplification was performed from RNA transcripts. A first-round RT-PCR of the TCR CDR3 used the HTBI primer set. TCRdb reanalysed the multiplex PCR reads using MiXCR and keeps one entry per CDR3 protein. The sample records fewer than 650,000 distinct CDR3 sequences, approximately 15% being singletons. Those with hyperthyroidism were 18 to 65 years old, newly diagnosed, and ill for under 2 months. The PBMCs were sourced from fresh peripheral blood (more than 8.5 ml). Sequenced input: blood. This sequence originates from a woman under 40 with Graves' hyperthyroidism that later progressed to Graves' ophthalmopathy.

The CDR3 here is CAISESGGARTEAFF. For the CDR3, the DNA is TGTGCCATCAGTGAGTCTGGAGGGGCTAGGACTGAAGCTTTCTTT. V usage is TRBV10-3 and J usage is TRBJ1-1; weak D call: TRBD1 (5 bases). The CDR3 is 15 amino acids. CDR1 and CDR2 (germline): ENHRY, SYGVKD. V lost 0 bases to trimming and J lost 5 bases, with 13 bases between them.